This T cell receptor beta chain was found in a study of spatial heterogeneity in lung cancer. TCR cDNA molecules each carried a unique molecular identifier. TCRdb re-derived calls from the 5' RACE reads in MiXCR, one entry per CDR3 protein. The sample holds roughly 28,000 distinct CDR3 sequences, about 8.8% seen once. Time point meaning: sample taken at primary tumor resection. Extraction of whole RNA from tumor, nontumor lung or frozen PBMC preceded unsorted sequencing. Trimming cost V 2 bases and J 0 bases, with 7 bases left between them. The CDR3 covers 14 residues. Per the germline V gene, CDR1 is SGHRS and CDR2 is YFSETQ.

The clonotype was recovered from a female donor with early-stage non-small cell lung cancer. This chain links TRBV5-1 with TRBJ2-3; D is uncertain. The material sequenced was PBMCs, taken at surgery. CDR3 residues: CASSFPSSTDTQYF. The CDR3 DNA follows: TGCGCCAGCAGCTTCCCGTCGAGCACAGATACGCAGTATTTT.